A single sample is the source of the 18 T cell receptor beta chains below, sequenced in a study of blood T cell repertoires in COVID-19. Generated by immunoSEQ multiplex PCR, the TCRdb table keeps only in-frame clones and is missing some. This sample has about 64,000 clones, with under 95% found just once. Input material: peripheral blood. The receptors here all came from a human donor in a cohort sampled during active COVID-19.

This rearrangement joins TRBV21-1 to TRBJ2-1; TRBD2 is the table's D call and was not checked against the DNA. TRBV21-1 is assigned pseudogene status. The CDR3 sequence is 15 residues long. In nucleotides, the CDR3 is TGTGCCAGCAGCAAAGCTGACTACAATTGGAATGAGCAGTTCTTC. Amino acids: CASSKADYNWNEQFF.

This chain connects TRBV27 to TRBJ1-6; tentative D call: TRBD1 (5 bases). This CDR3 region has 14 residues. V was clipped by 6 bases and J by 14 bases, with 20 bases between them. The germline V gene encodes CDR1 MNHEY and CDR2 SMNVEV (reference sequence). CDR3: CASSDTSAGTALHF. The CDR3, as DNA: TGTGCCAGCAGCGACACGTCGGCCGGGACTGCCCTCCACTTT.

The CDR3 loop is CASSVRGVYEQYF. The CDR3 DNA reads TGTGCCAGCAGCGTCCGGGGGGTCTACGAGCAGTACTTC. V is TRBV7-9 and J is TRBJ2-7, with 7 bases identical to TRBD2. The V and J ends lost 5 bases and 3 bases, in that order; junction bases with no gene match: 4. Germline values: CDR1 SEHNR, CDR2 FQNEAQ (reference sequence). The CDR3 loop spans 13 amino acids.

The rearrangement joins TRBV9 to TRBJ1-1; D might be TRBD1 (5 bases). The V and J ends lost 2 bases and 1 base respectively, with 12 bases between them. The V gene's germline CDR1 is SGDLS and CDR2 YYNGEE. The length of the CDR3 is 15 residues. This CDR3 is CASSVGGRENTEAFF. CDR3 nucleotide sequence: TGTGCCAGCAGCGTCGGGGGTAGGGAGAACACTGAAGCTTTCTTT.

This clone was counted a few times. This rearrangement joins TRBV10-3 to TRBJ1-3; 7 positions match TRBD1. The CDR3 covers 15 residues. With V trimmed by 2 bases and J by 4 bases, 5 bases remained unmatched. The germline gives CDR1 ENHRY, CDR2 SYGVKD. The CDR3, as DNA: TGTGCCATCAGTGAGACAGGGGTGCGAGGAAACACCATATATTTT. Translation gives CAISETGVRGNTIYF.

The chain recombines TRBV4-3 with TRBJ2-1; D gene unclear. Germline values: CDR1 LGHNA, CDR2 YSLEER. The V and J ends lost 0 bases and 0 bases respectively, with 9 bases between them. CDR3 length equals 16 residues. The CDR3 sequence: CASSQDSRNSYNEQFF. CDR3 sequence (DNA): TGCGCCAGCAGCCAAGACTCCAGAAACTCCTACAATGAGCAGTTCTTC.

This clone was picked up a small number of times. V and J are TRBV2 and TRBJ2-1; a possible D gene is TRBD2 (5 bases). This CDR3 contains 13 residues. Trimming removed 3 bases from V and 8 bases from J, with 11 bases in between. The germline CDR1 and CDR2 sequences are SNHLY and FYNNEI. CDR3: CASSDSGLYEQFF. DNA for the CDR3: TGTGCCAGCAGTGATTCCGGACTCTATGAGCAGTTCTTC.

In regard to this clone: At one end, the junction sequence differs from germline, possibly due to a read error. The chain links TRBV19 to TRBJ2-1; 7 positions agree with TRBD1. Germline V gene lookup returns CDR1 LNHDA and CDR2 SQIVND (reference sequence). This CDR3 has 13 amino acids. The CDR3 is CASTTGPYNEQFF. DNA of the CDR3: TGTGCCAGTACGACAGGGCCCTATAATGAGCAGTTCTTC. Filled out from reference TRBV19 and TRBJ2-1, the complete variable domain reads DGGITQSPKYLFRKEGQNVTLSCEQNLNHDAMYWYRQDPGQGLRLIYYSQIVNDFQKGDIAEGYSVSREKKESFPLTVTSAQKNPTAFYLCASTTGPYNEQFFGPGTRLTVL.

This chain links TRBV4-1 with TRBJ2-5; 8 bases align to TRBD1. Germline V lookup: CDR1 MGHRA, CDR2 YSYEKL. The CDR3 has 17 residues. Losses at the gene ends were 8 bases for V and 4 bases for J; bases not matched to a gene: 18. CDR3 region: CASSLQGPGQGGETQYF. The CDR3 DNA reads TGCGCCAGCTCCCTCCAGGGCCCCGGACAGGGCGGAGAGACCCAGTACTTC.

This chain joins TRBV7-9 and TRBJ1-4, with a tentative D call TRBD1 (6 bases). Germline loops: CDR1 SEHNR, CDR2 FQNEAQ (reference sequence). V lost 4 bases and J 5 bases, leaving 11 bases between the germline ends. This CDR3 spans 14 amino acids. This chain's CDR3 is CASSWTDGNEKLFF. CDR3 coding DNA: TGTGCCAGCAGCTGGACAGACGGAAATGAAAAACTGTTTTTT.

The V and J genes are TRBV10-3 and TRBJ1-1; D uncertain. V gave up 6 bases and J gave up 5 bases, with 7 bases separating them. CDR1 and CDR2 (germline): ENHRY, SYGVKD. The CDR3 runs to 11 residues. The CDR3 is CAIRAGTEAFF. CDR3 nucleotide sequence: TGTGCCATCAGAGCGGGGACTGAAGCTTTCTTT.

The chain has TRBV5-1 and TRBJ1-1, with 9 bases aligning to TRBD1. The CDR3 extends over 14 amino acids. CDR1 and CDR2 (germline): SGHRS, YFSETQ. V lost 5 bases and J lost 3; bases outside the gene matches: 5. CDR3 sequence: CASSSRTGDTEAFF. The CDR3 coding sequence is TGCGCCAGCAGTTCCAGGACAGGGGACACTGAAGCTTTCTTT. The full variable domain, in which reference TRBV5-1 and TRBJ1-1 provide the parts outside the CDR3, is KAGVTQTPRYLIKTRGQQVTLSCSPISGHRSVSWYQQTPGQGLQFLFEYFSETQRNKGNFPGRFSGRQFSNSRSEMNVSTLELGDSALYLCASSSRTGDTEAFFGQGTRLTVV.

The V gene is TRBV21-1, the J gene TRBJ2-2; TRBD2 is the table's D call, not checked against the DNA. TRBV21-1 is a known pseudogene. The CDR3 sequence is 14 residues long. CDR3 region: CASSPLGGNGELFF. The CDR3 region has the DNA TGTGCCAGCAGCCCGCTCGGGGGAAACGGGGAGCTGTTTTTT.

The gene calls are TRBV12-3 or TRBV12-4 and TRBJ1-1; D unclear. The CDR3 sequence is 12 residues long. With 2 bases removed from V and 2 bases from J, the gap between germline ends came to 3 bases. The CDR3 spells CASSLSNTEAFF. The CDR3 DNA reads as TGTGCCAGCAGTTTATCTAACACTGAAGCTTTCTTT.

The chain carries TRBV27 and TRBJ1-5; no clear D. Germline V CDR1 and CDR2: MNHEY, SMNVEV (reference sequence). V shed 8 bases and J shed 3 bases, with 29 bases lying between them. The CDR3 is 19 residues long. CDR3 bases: TGTGCCAGCTTCATCACGGACTTACTCAAAGATCTCAACAATCAGCCCCAGCATTTT. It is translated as CASFITDLLKDLNNQPQHF.

The CDR3 sequence: CASMALSGANVLTF. CDR3 sequence (DNA): TGTGCCAGCATGGCCCTCTCTGGGGCCAACGTCCTGACTTTC. The chain combines TRBV25-1 with TRBJ2-6, with D unclear. The germline gives CDR1 MGHDK, CDR2 SYGVNS. The CDR3 loop spans 14 amino acids. V shed 7 bases and J shed 0 bases, with 7 bases lying between them.

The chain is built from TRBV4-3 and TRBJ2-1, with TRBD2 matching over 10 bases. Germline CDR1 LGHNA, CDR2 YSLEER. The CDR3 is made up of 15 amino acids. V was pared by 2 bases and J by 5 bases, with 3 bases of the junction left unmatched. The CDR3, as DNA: TGCGCCAGCAGCCAATGGACTAGCGGACACAATGAGCAGTTCTTC. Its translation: CASSQWTSGHNEQFF.

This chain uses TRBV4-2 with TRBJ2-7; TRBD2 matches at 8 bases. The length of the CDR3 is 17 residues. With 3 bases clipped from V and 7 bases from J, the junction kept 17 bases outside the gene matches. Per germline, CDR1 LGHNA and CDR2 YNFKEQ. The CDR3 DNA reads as TGTGCCAGCAGCCAGATCGATAGAGGACTAGCTGCGGGGGAGCAGTACTTC. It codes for CASSQIDRGLAAGEQYF.